This T cell receptor beta chain was profiled in a study of response to subunit inactivated influenza vaccine. This clonotype has only a few counts. TCRdb redid the calling of the RT-PCR reads with MiXCR, one entry per CDR3 protein. The sample consists of around 710,000 distinct CDR3 sequences, roughly 14% of them appearing once. CDR3 length equals 15 residues. V was clipped by 5 bases and J by 2 bases, with 15 bases between them. From germline, CDR1 is SGDLS and CDR2 YYNGEE. The origin of this receptor is a man aged 50 to 60 who received an inactivated influenza vaccine. The V call is TRBV9, the J call TRBJ2-3; D is perhaps TRBD1 (5 bases). The sample consisted of PBMCs from blood, taken 14 days before vaccination. The chain's CDR3 is CASSATGQYTDTQYF. The DNA for the CDR3 is TGTGCCAGCAGTGCAACAGGACAATACACAGATACGCAGTATTTT.